Following are 25 T cell receptor beta chains from one sample sequenced in a study of CD8 T cells in Susac syndrome. cDNA came from roughly 0.53 to 1 ug RNA primed by random hexamers. MiXCR, applied by TCRdb to the immunoSEQ multiplex PCR reads, yields one record per CDR3 protein. The sample records 130,000 or so distinct CDR3 sequences, approximately 95% being singletons. Sequences were obtained from CD4+ T cells from PBMCs. The receptors shown here come from a human donor with multiple sclerosis.

The chain has TRBV30 and TRBJ1-3; no clear D. The V gene lost 1 base and the J gene lost 0 bases, with 10 bases spanning the gap. The CDR3 has 15 residues. Per the germline V gene, CDR1 is GTSNPN and CDR2 is SVGIG (reference sequence). The CDR3 loop is CAWSATVSSGNTIYF. Here the CDR3 DNA reads TGTGCCTGGAGTGCGACGGTGAGCTCTGGAAACACCATATATTTT.

The rearrangement uses TRBV20-1 and TRBJ2-7; D might be TRBD1 (5 bases). V gave up 6 bases and J gave up 0 bases, with 9 bases separating them. Germline V CDR1 and CDR2: DFQATT, SNEGSKA (reference sequence). The CDR3 is 12 amino acids. This CDR3 is CSARQYSYEQYF. The CDR3 nucleotides read TGCAGTGCCAGACAGTACTCCTACGAGCAGTACTTC.

J is TRBJ2-7 and V is TRBV28; the D gene is possibly TRBD1 (6 bases). V shed 6 bases and J shed 2 bases, with 14 bases lying between them. CDR3 length: 14 amino acids. Germline V CDR1 and CDR2: MDHEN, SYDVKM. The CDR3 region is CASRSHGTTYEQYF. DNA of the CDR3: TGTGCCAGCAGGTCCCACGGGACAACCTACGAGCAGTACTTC.

V usage is TRBV3-1 and J usage is TRBJ2-7, with TRBD2 matching over 14 bases. Trimming at V came to 2 bases and at J to 7 bases, leaving 10 bases not matched to a gene. The CDR3 has 17 residues. Germline V gene lookup returns CDR1 LGHDT and CDR2 YNNKEL (reference sequence). The CDR3 protein is CASSQHTGLAGVDEQYF. In DNA, the CDR3 is TGTGCCAGCAGCCAACACACGGGACTAGCGGGAGTAGATGAGCAGTACTTC.

The CDR3 DNA sequence: TGTGCCAGCAGACAGTTTAGGGGAGTGTACACTGAAGCTTTCTTT. Protein: CASRQFRGVYTEAFF. The chain combines TRBV14 with TRBJ1-1, with D maybe TRBD1 (5 bases). This CDR3 has 15 residues. The germline V and J ends were trimmed by 6 bases and 3 bases, with 17 bases remaining between them. The germline gives CDR1 SGHDN, CDR2 FVKESK.

This rearrangement joins TRBV4-1 to TRBJ2-2; D might be TRBD2 (6 bases). This CDR3 region has 14 residues. Deletions cut 4 bases from V and 9 bases from J, with 15 bases between. Per the germline V gene, CDR1 is MGHRA and CDR2 is YSYEKL. The CDR3, as DNA: TGCGCCAGCAGCCCCCAATCTAGCGATCGGGAGCTGTTTTTT. Protein product: CASSPQSSDRELFF.

In DNA form, the CDR3 reads TGTGCCAGCAGCGCCAGCAGGGGGAATGAAAAACTGTTTTTT. It specifies CASSASRGNEKLFF. This sequence joins TRBV9 and TRBJ1-4, with 7 bases that match TRBD1. This CDR3 is 14 amino acids long. Germline V gives CDR1 SGDLS, CDR2 YYNGEE. V lost 3 bases and J lost 5; bases outside the gene matches: 4.

The table lists this clonotype with a count of one. CDR3 coding DNA: TGTGCCAGTAGTAGTAAGGTCGTCCTGACTTTC. Protein product: CASSSKVVLTF. The V and J genes are TRBV19 and TRBJ2-6; D call uncertain. Germline-derived CDR1 and CDR2 are LNHDA and SQIVND (reference sequence). This CDR3 region has 11 residues. V dropped 4 bases and J dropped 12 bases, with 7 bases sitting between them.

The chain recombines TRBV3-1 with TRBJ1-2; no definite D call. Germline V lookup: CDR1 LGHDT, CDR2 YNNKEL (reference sequence). CDR3 size: 14 residues. Deletions cut 4 bases from V and 3 bases from J, with 12 bases between. CDR3 residues: CASSRRRKDYGYTF. In nucleotides, the CDR3 is TGTGCCAGCAGCCGTCGGCGGAAGGACTATGGCTACACCTTC.

V is TRBV29-1 and J is TRBJ2-1; 14 nucleotides agree with TRBD2. The junction had 8 bases not matched to a gene; V was cut back by 7 bases and J by 15 bases. Germline CDR1 is SQVTM and CDR2 is ANQGSEA. This CDR3 is built from 12 residues. The CDR3 bases are TGCAGCGCTGGGACTAGCGGGAGTCCGCCGTTCTTC. Protein: CSAGTSGSPPFF.

V gene TRBV19 combines with J gene TRBJ2-1; no reliable D call. Germline V gene lookup returns CDR1 LNHDA and CDR2 SQIVND (reference sequence). This CDR3 spans 11 amino acids. V was cut by 10 bases and J by 7 bases, with 11 bases left in between. This CDR3 reads CATVTRNEQFF. In DNA form, the CDR3 reads TGTGCCACCGTAACTCGTAATGAGCAGTTCTTC.

V and J are TRBV5-1 and TRBJ2-4; possibly TRBD1 for D (6 bases). This CDR3 has 13 residues. With 0 bases removed from V and 6 bases from J, the gap between germline ends came to 7 bases. CDR1 is SGHRS and CDR2 is YFSETQ in the germline V gene. DNA of the CDR3: TGCGCCAGCAGCTTGGGACAGGCAAACATTCAGTACTTC. Its protein is CASSLGQANIQYF.

The V and J genes are TRBV20-1 and TRBJ2-5, with D possibly matching TRBD2 (5 bases). Germline CDR1 and CDR2: DFQATT and SNEGSKA (reference sequence). The CDR3 covers 19 residues. Trimming stripped 0 bases from V and 5 bases from J, with 28 bases between. This chain's CDR3 is CSARDVRDSSVLALETQYF. DNA for the CDR3: TGCAGTGCTAGAGATGTACGGGATTCATCGGTATTGGCTTTGGAGACCCAGTACTTC.

V gene TRBV12-3 or TRBV12-4 combines with J gene TRBJ2-4; D is perhaps TRBD2 (5 bases). V was cut by 5 bases and J by 8 bases, with 10 bases left in between. This CDR3 is built from 12 residues. The CDR3 spells CASSRTRDIQYF. DNA for the CDR3: TGTGCCAGCAGTCGGACTCGGGACATTCAGTACTTC.

The chain employs TRBV27 and TRBJ2-6, with 7 bases matching TRBD1. The CDR3 covers 12 residues. Looked up from germline, CDR1 is MNHEY and CDR2 is SMNVEV (reference sequence). V trimming: 8 bases; J trimming: 13 bases; junction bases outside the gene matches: 8. This CDR3 is CASGDRATVLTF. The DNA of the CDR3 is TGTGCCAGCGGAGACAGGGCTACAGTCCTGACTTTC.

This clonotype appeared a single time. J is TRBJ1-2 and V is TRBV23-1; no firm D call. TRBV23-1 is labeled an ORF, and its function is uncertain. The CDR3 extends over 13 amino acids. V lost 3 bases to trimming and J lost 7 bases, with 12 bases between them. The CDR3 loop reads CASSQGNQTGYTF. CDR3 nucleotide sequence: TGCGCCAGCAGTCAGGGTAACCAAACTGGCTACACCTTC.

Written as DNA, the CDR3 is TGCAGCGTTGCGCACTCAGGGACCCAGTACTTC. Protein sequence: CSVAHSGTQYF. The genes are TRBV29-1 and TRBJ2-5, with D uncertain. Deletions cut 4 bases from V and 7 bases from J, with 10 bases between. The germline V gene encodes CDR1 SQVTM and CDR2 ANQGSEA. The CDR3 has 11 residues. The variable domain in full, completed from reference TRBV29-1 and TRBJ2-5, reads SAVISQKPSRDICQRGTSLTIQCQVDSQVTMMFWYRQQPGQSLTLIATANQGSEATYESGFVIDKFPISRPNLTFSTLTVSNMSPEDSSIYLCSVAHSGTQYFGPGTRLLVL.

The V gene is TRBV20-1, the J gene TRBJ1-2; maybe TRBD1 (6 bases). The germline gives CDR1 DFQATT, CDR2 SNEGSKA (reference sequence). The CDR3 is 13 residues long. The V end lost 5 bases, the J end lost 4 bases, and 14 bases lay between the germline ends. CDR3 DNA sequence: TGCAGTGCTTCTCAAGGGGGGGGCTATGGCTACACCTTC. Translation: CSASQGGGYGYTF.

The chain carries TRBV18 and TRBJ2-7; D is uncertain. V lost 1 base and J lost 2, with 6 bases in between. CDR1 is KGHSH and CDR2 is LQKENI in the germline V gene. This CDR3 spans 13 amino acids. CDR3 amino acids: CASSPRGTYEQYF. The CDR3 coding sequence is TGTGCCAGCTCACCACGAGGAACCTACGAGCAGTACTTC. The variable domain in full, completed from reference TRBV18 and TRBJ2-7, reads NAGVMQNPRHLVRRRGQEARLRCSPMKGHSHVYWYRQLPEEGLKFMVYLQKENIIDESGMPKERFSAEFPKEGPSILRIQQVVRGDSAAYFCASSPRGTYEQYFGPGTRLTVT.

CDR3 DNA: TGTGCCTCTACTTCGGGAAGGGGTCCCGGGGAGCTGTTTTTT. Residues: CASTSGRGPGELFF. This sequence joins TRBV9 and TRBJ2-2; D is possibly TRBD1 or TRBD2 (5 bases each). The CDR3 is 14 residues long. The germline V gene encodes CDR1 SGDLS and CDR2 YYNGEE. The V gene lost 10 bases and the J gene lost 6 bases, with 19 bases spanning the gap.

V is TRBV20-1 and J is TRBJ1-1; D is possibly TRBD1 (6 bases). The ends were cut back, 5 bases at V and 1 base at J, with 14 bases in the middle. This CDR3 has 14 amino acids. The germline V gene encodes CDR1 DFQATT and CDR2 SNEGSKA (reference sequence). This CDR3 reads CSAGVDRWNTEAFF. The DNA for the CDR3 is TGCAGTGCTGGAGTAGACAGGTGGAACACTGAAGCTTTCTTT.

V gene TRBV20-1 combines with J gene TRBJ2-1; 8 bases line up with TRBD2. The CDR3 consists of 13 residues. The junction had 2 bases not matched to a gene; V was cut back by 3 bases and J by 4 bases. Germline CDR1 is DFQATT and CDR2 is SNEGSKA (reference sequence). Here the CDR3 DNA reads TGCAGTGCTAGTGGCGGGAGGTACAATGAGCAGTTCTTC. Its protein product is CSASGGRYNEQFF.

This chain uses TRBV4-1 with TRBJ1-2, with D possibly being TRBD1 (6 bases). Trimming removed 1 base at V and 0 bases at J, with 6 bases between. CDR3 length: 14 residues. Germline V gene data show CDR1 as MGHRA and CDR2 as YSYEKL. CDR3 amino acids: CASSQGQANYGYTF. In DNA form, the CDR3 reads TGCGCCAGCAGCCAAGGACAGGCTAACTATGGCTACACCTTC.

The gene calls are TRBV4-2 and TRBJ1-4; a possible D gene is TRBD1 (5 bases). Germline CDR1 and CDR2: LGHNA and YNFKEQ. The CDR3 runs 12 residues. V was pared by 1 base and J by 13 bases, with 10 bases between. CDR3 DNA sequence: TGTGCCAGCAGCCAAGCAGGGAGTCGACTGTTTTTT. This codes for CASSQAGSRLFF.

The chain has TRBV15 and TRBJ2-7, with D unclear. This CDR3 is 11 amino acids long. V lost 0 bases and J 4 bases, leaving 1 base between the germline ends. Germline V gene data show CDR1 as LNHNV and CDR2 as YYDKDF (reference sequence). This chain's CDR3 is CATSREYEQYF. The CDR3 region has the DNA TGTGCCACCAGCAGAGAGTACGAGCAGTACTTC.